The clone carrying this T cell receptor (beta chain) was observed a handful of times. Germline V lookup: CDR1 SGHRS, CDR2 YFSETQ. Trimming removed 4 bases from V and 4 bases from J, with 8 bases in between. This CDR3 is built from 12 residues. This sample stems from a study of blood T cell repertoires in COVID-19. Clones were sequenced by immunoSEQ multiplex PCR, and TCRdb holds only the in-frame ones, with some missing. Among approximately 180,000 clones listed, roughly three quarters were seen once. The receptor was derived from a woman in her 50s with acute COVID-19. The chain recombines TRBV5-1 with TRBJ2-5; unclear D gene. Sequencing was carried out using PBMCs or T cells enriched from blood (not recorded which). For the CDR3, the DNA is TGCGCCAGCAGCCTTAACGGAGAGACCCAGTACTTC. This codes for CASSLNGETQYF.